The 14 T cell receptor beta chains given below trace back to one sample, sequenced in a study of shared clonotypes between healthy human individuals. This table comes from immunoSEQ multiplex PCR, and its TCRdb copy is limited to in-frame clones, with some not included. The table records 600,000 to 750,000 clones, around 91% of them present only once. The material sequenced was memory CD8+ T cells from PBMCs. Subset: CD45RO+ cells pooled with CCR7-negative TemRA cells. The origin of the receptors is a man between 18 and 35 years old in good health. Some clones in this sample may be carry-over from other donors' samples.

The J gene is TRBJ2-7, the V gene TRBV9, with TRBD1 matching 8 bases. This CDR3 region has 14 residues. CDR1 SGDLS and CDR2 YYNGEE come from the germline V gene. The V gene end was trimmed by 0 bases and the J gene end by 6 bases; junction bases not matched to a gene: 5. The CDR3 here is CASSVGDRHPEQYF. CDR3 coding DNA: TGTGCCAGCAGCGTAGGGGACAGGCATCCCGAGCAGTACTTC. Full variable domain (outside the CDR3, taken from reference TRBV9 and TRBJ2-7): DSGVTQTPKHLITATGQRVTLRCSPRSGDLSVYWYQQSLDQGLQFLIQYYNGEERAKGNILERFSAQQFPDLHSELNLSSLELGDSALYFCASSVGDRHPEQYFGPGTRLTVT.

V gene TRBV27 combines with J gene TRBJ2-2; the D call may be TRBD1 or TRBD2 (5 bases each). CDR3 size: 18 residues. Trimming stripped 0 bases from V and 2 bases from J, with 16 bases between. Germline V gene lookup returns CDR1 MNHEY and CDR2 SMNVEV (reference sequence). Written as DNA, the CDR3 is TGTGCCAGCAGTTTATCGAGGGGTTACGGGCTCAACACCGGGGAGCTGTTTTTT. This gives the protein CASSLSRGYGLNTGELFF.

The genes are TRBV6-4 and TRBJ1-1; TRBD1 is a possible D gene (5 bases). The CDR3 runs 15 residues. Germline lookup yields CDR1 MRHNA and CDR2 SNTAGT. V lost 0 bases, J lost 5 bases, and 13 bases lay in between. CDR3 residues: CASSDSYGGRTEAFF. The CDR3 DNA sequence: TGTGCCAGCAGTGACTCTTATGGGGGAAGGACTGAAGCTTTCTTT.

This rearrangement joins TRBV6-5 to TRBJ1-3; 8 bases align to TRBD1. V was pared by 5 bases and J by 0 bases, with 3 bases of the junction left unmatched. The CDR3 is made up of 15 amino acids. Germline CDR1 is MNHEY and CDR2 is SVGAGI. The CDR3 bases are TGTGCCAGCAGTCCCGACAGGGGCTCTGGAAACACCATATATTTT. As protein: CASSPDRGSGNTIYF.

This clone was observed a few times. The chain links TRBV7-9 to TRBJ2-7, with D possibly matching TRBD1 (6 bases). CDR3 size: 14 residues. The V end lost 5 bases, the J end lost 0 bases, and 11 bases lay between the germline ends. Germline V gene data show CDR1 as SEHNR and CDR2 as FQNEAQ (reference sequence). This CDR3 is CASSHQGISYEQYF. DNA of the CDR3: TGTGCCAGCAGCCACCAGGGGATCTCCTACGAGCAGTACTTC.

V and J are TRBV21-1 and TRBJ2-1; TRBD2 is the table's D call, not checked against the DNA. TRBV21-1 represents a pseudogene. This CDR3 spans 21 amino acids. This CDR3 reads CASSKFPGGRAKRSGYNEQFF. The CDR3 DNA reads TGTGCCAGCAGCAAGTTTCCGGGCGGGAGGGCCAAACGTTCTGGCTACAATGAGCAGTTCTTC.

This chain joins TRBV7-9 and TRBJ2-7; D possibly corresponds to TRBD2 (6 bases). V lost 1 base and J lost 4, with 14 bases in between. The CDR3 totals 15 residues. Germline V gives CDR1 SEHNR, CDR2 FQNEAQ (reference sequence). In DNA, the CDR3 is TGTGCCAGCAGCTTAGGCGGTGCCAGCGGGTACGAGCAGTACTTC. Residues: CASSLGGASGYEQYF.

The chain links TRBV10-3 to TRBJ2-3; 15 nucleotides agree with TRBD2. The CDR3 runs 16 residues. Germline trimming cut 6 bases from V and 4 bases from J; bases unmatched to any gene: 5. In germline, CDR1 is ENHRY, CDR2 SYGVKD. CDR3 sequence: CAIRRTSGRDADTQYF. The CDR3 DNA is TGTGCCATCAGAAGGACTAGCGGGAGGGACGCAGATACGCAGTATTTT.

As to this clone: This may stem from a read error, because a much larger clone lies one nucleotide away. This chain uses TRBV7-9 with TRBJ2-7, with TRBD2 matching 9 bases. Germline CDR1 reads SEHNR; CDR2 reads FQNEAQ (reference sequence). This CDR3 is 14 amino acids long. CDR3 sequence reads: CAARMASGNNEQYF. Here the CDR3 DNA reads TGTGCAGCACGGATGGCTAGCGGGAATAACGAGCAGTACTTC.

V is TRBV27 and J is TRBJ2-1; 7 nucleotides line up with TRBD2. Germline CDR1 MNHEY, CDR2 SMNVEV (reference sequence). CDR3 length: 15 amino acids. V shed 6 bases and J 7 bases; nucleotides not matched to a gene: 12. CDR3 sequence (DNA): TGTGCCAGCAGCCCCCTAGTGACGGGAGGAAATGAGCAGTTCTTC. This gives the protein CASSPLVTGGNEQFF.

V gene TRBV4-1 combines with J gene TRBJ2-7, with no clear D. Germline V gene data show CDR1 as MGHRA and CDR2 as YSYEKL. Trimming cost V 0 bases and J 3 bases, with 9 bases left between them. This CDR3 region has 14 residues. The CDR3 DNA is TGCGCCAGCAGCCAAGACAGTGGGGTCTACGAGCAGTACTTC. Translating gives CASSQDSGVYEQYF.

The CDR3 spells CASSFRRAETQYF. The CDR3 DNA reads as TGTGCCAGCAGCTTCCGCAGAGCAGAGACCCAGTACTTC. The rearrangement links TRBV11-2 to TRBJ2-5; D gene unclear. CDR1 SGHAT and CDR2 FQNNGV come from the germline V gene. This CDR3 is 13 amino acids long. Trimming shortened V by 3 bases and J by 4 bases, and 9 bases separated the two germline ends.

This chain connects TRBV7-6 to TRBJ2-2; D remains ambiguous. V dropped 3 bases and J dropped 6 bases, with 11 bases sitting between them. The CDR3 is 14 amino acids. Germline CDR1 SGHVS, CDR2 FNYEAQ. The CDR3 nucleotides read TGTGCCAGCAGCTTGAGGTTGGCTCCCGGGGAGCTGTTTTTT. This sequence encodes CASSLRLAPGELFF.

This clone appeared a few times. The chain joins TRBV29-1 to TRBJ1-1; D is ambiguous. Germline V gene data show CDR1 as SQVTM and CDR2 as ANQGSEA. CDR3 length: 11 residues. The V gene lost 6 bases and the J gene lost 1 base, with 6 bases spanning the gap. The CDR3 loop is CSVRTNTEAFF. The CDR3 DNA reads TGCAGCGTCAGGACGAACACTGAAGCTTTCTTT. Filled out from reference TRBV29-1 and TRBJ1-1, the complete variable domain reads SAVISQKPSRDICQRGTSLTIQCQVDSQVTMMFWYRQQPGQSLTLIATANQGSEATYESGFVIDKFPISRPNLTFSTLTVSNMSPEDSSIYLCSVRTNTEAFFGQGTRLTVV.